One and the same sample provided the 16 T cell receptor beta chains below, sequenced in a study of cytomegalovirus exposure and HLA in healthy donors. The study ran its PCR with 60 Vbeta and 13 Jbeta primers. Sequenced by immunoSEQ multiplex PCR; TCRdb stores in-frame clones only, minus some. The profile shows 90,000 to 100,000 clones, around 76% of them singletons. Input material: PBMCs. The receptors come from a woman in her sixties or seventies in good health and CMV-seropositive.

V is TRBV18 and J is TRBJ2-7, with D perhaps TRBD2 (5 bases). The CDR3 covers 16 residues. Germline CDR1 reads KGHSH; CDR2 reads LQKENI. Trimming removed 5 bases from V and 3 bases from J, with 20 bases in between. CDR3 amino acids: CASSKVPGIVGYEQYF. In DNA, the CDR3 is TGTGCCAGCTCAAAAGTACCGGGAATCGTAGGCTACGAGCAGTACTTC.

The rearrangement links TRBV5-5 to TRBJ1-2; D unresolved. The germline V gene encodes CDR1 SGHKS and CDR2 YYEKEE (reference sequence). V lost 0 bases and J lost 4, with 10 bases in between. This CDR3 spans 14 amino acids. The CDR3 region is CASSLVQTSYGYTF. The CDR3 DNA is TGTGCCAGCAGCTTGGTACAAACCTCCTATGGCTACACCTTC.

The chain uses TRBV29-1 and TRBJ1-1, with TRBD1 as a possible D gene (5 bases). In germline, CDR1 is SQVTM, CDR2 ANQGSEA. The CDR3 contains 13 residues. Here the CDR3 DNA reads TGCAGTTCGCGGGGCAGGGTGAACACTGAAGCTTTCTTT. Protein: CSSRGRVNTEAFF.

The chain couples TRBV27 to TRBJ2-7, with D perhaps TRBD2 (5 bases). The CDR3 extends over 14 amino acids. Trimming cost V 2 bases and J 6 bases, with 14 bases left between them. Germline V lookup: CDR1 MNHEY, CDR2 SMNVEV (reference sequence). The CDR3 loop reads CASSLRTARAEQYF. The CDR3 DNA follows: TGTGCCAGCAGTTTAAGGACTGCGAGGGCCGAGCAGTACTTC.

The J gene is TRBJ2-7, the V gene TRBV19; 8 bases are shared with TRBD1. Looked up from germline, CDR1 is LNHDA and CDR2 is SQIVND (reference sequence). The trim removed 7 bases at V and 4 bases at J, leaving 3 bases unmatched. This CDR3 is 12 amino acids long. CDR3 loop: CASNDRGYEQYF. CDR3 bases: TGTGCCAGTAACGACAGGGGTTACGAGCAGTACTTC.

This clone is a singleton in its sample. The rearrangement joins TRBV28 to TRBJ1-1, with D perhaps TRBD1 (6 bases). V was pared by 4 bases and J by 5 bases, with 17 bases between. The CDR3 runs to 15 residues. CDR1 and CDR2 from the germline V gene are MDHEN and SYDVKM. CDR3 sequence (DNA): TGTGCCAGCAGTTCCTTCGGGGGGGGCGGAACTGAAGCTTTCTTT. Its translation: CASSSFGGGGTEAFF.

CDR3 nucleotide sequence: TGTGCCAGCAGTACCCGGGAGGCGTCCGAGGGGAATGAGCAGTTCTTC. Encoded protein: CASSTREASEGNEQFF. The chain has TRBV27 and TRBJ2-1; the match to TRBD2 covers 7 bases. V shed 5 bases and J 7 bases; nucleotides not matched to a gene: 14. Germline V gene data show CDR1 as MNHEY and CDR2 as SMNVEV (reference sequence). The CDR3 has 16 residues.

Only one count was recorded for this clone. The chain joins TRBV14 to TRBJ2-5; tentative D call: TRBD1 (6 bases). The CDR3 runs 14 residues. Germline V gene data show CDR1 as SGHDN and CDR2 as FVKESK. The V end was cut by 6 bases, the J end by 6 bases, with 17 bases between. The CDR3 region is CASSSDRSIKTQYF. DNA of the CDR3: TGTGCCAGCAGTTCCGACAGGTCCATCAAGACCCAGTACTTC.

The V gene is TRBV7-9, the J gene TRBJ2-3; 9 bases map to TRBD2. After removal of 1 base from V and 5 bases from J, the junction contained 7 bases not matched to a gene. Germline-derived CDR1 and CDR2 are SEHNR and FQNEAQ (reference sequence). The CDR3 length is 16 residues. This CDR3 is CASSLGRTSVEDTQYF. Written as DNA, the CDR3 is TGTGCCAGCAGCTTAGGTAGGACTAGCGTTGAAGATACGCAGTATTTT.

The gene calls are TRBV30 and TRBJ1-1, with a tentative D call TRBD1 (6 bases). The CDR3 sequence is 13 residues long. V dropped 2 bases and J dropped 3 bases, with 10 bases sitting between them. The germline CDR1 and CDR2 sequences are GTSNPN and SVGIG (reference sequence). DNA for the CDR3: TGTGCCTGGAGTCAGGGGTGGGACACTGAAGCTTTCTTT. It encodes CAWSQGWDTEAFF.

This clone has only a few counts. The chain is built from TRBV5-1 and TRBJ1-4; tentative D call: TRBD1 (6 bases). Germline CDR1 is SGHRS and CDR2 is YFSETQ. The CDR3 sequence is 14 residues long. The germline V and J ends were trimmed by 2 bases and 7 bases, with 12 bases remaining between them. The CDR3 spells CASSFQGSSEKLFF. The CDR3 region has the DNA TGCGCCAGCAGCTTTCAGGGGAGCAGTGAAAAACTGTTTTTT.

The chain has TRBV19 and TRBJ2-7, with D maybe TRBD1 (6 bases). CDR1 and CDR2 from the germline V gene are LNHDA and SQIVND (reference sequence). Trimming took 9 bases from V and 5 from J, leaving 14 bases between them. The CDR3 is 12 amino acids. In DNA form, the CDR3 reads TGTGCCAGACAGGGTGTCAGCCACGAGCAGTACTTC. Translation: CARQGVSHEQYF. The full variable domain, completed using reference TRBV19 and TRBJ2-7, is DGGITQSPKYLFRKEGQNVTLSCEQNLNHDAMYWYRQDPGQGLRLIYYSQIVNDFQKGDIAEGYSVSREKKESFPLTVTSAQKNPTAFYLCARQGVSHEQYFGPGTRLTVT.

The chain employs TRBV29-1 and TRBJ2-1, with D perhaps TRBD2 (7 bases). The germline V and J ends were trimmed by 6 bases and 2 bases, with 8 bases remaining between them. This CDR3 region has 12 residues. Germline loops: CDR1 SQVTM, CDR2 ANQGSEA. CDR3 in DNA: TGCAGCGTCGGGGGGCCCTACAATGAGCAGTTCTTC. Translating it yields CSVGGPYNEQFF.

The chain uses TRBV11-3 and TRBJ1-2; D remains unclear. Germline lookup yields CDR1 SGHNT and CDR2 YENEEA. The CDR3 covers 13 residues. V lost 4 bases and J 5 bases, leaving 11 bases between the germline ends. The CDR3 loop reads CASSSRTDYGYTF. In nucleotides, the CDR3 is TGTGCCAGCAGCTCCCGGACTGATTATGGCTACACCTTC.

The V and J genes are TRBV5-1 and TRBJ2-7; the D is unclear. V was cut by 4 bases and J by 3 bases, with 8 bases left in between. The CDR3 loop spans 12 amino acids. Germline CDR1 SGHRS, CDR2 YFSETQ. The CDR3 DNA reads TGCGCCAGCAGCGTGGACGGCTACGAGCAGTACTTC. Residues: CASSVDGYEQYF.

In DNA, the CDR3 is TGTGCCTGGTCGGTAGTATCTGGGGCCAACGTCCTGACTTTC. Its protein is CAWSVVSGANVLTF. The chain employs TRBV30 and TRBJ2-6; D call uncertain. Germline V CDR1 and CDR2: GTSNPN, SVGIG (reference sequence). The V gene lost 5 bases and the J gene lost 1 base, with 9 bases spanning the gap. The CDR3 totals 14 residues.